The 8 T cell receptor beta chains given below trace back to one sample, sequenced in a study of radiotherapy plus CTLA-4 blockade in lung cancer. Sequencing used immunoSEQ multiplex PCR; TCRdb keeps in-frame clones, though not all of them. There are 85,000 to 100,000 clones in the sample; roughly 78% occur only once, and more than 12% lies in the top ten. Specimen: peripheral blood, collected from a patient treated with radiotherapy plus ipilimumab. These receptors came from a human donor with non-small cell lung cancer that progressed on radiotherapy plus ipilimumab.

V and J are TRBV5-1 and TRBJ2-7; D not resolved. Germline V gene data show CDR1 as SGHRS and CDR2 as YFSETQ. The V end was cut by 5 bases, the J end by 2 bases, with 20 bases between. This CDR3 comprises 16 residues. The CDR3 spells CASSPASGRRAYEQYF. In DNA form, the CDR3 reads TGCGCCAGCAGTCCCGCGAGTGGCAGAAGAGCCTACGAGCAGTACTTC.

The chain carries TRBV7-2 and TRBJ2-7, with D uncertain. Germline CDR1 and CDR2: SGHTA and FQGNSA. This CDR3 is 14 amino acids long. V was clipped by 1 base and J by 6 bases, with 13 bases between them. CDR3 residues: CASSLVWGSGEQYF. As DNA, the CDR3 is TGTGCCAGCAGCTTAGTTTGGGGATCAGGCGAGCAGTACTTC.

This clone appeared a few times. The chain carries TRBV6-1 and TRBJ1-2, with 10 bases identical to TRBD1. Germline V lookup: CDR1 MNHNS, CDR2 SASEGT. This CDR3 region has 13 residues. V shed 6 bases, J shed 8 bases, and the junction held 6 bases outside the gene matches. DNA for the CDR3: TGTGCCAGCAGGGGACAGGGGATGGTAGGCTACACCTTC. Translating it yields CASRGQGMVGYTF.

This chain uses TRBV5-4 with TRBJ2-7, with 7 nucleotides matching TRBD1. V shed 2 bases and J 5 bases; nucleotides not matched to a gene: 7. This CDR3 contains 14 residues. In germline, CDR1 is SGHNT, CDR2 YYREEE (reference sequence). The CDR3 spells CASSFQGVTHEQYF. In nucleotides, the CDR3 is TGTGCCAGCAGCTTTCAGGGGGTTACCCACGAGCAGTACTTC.

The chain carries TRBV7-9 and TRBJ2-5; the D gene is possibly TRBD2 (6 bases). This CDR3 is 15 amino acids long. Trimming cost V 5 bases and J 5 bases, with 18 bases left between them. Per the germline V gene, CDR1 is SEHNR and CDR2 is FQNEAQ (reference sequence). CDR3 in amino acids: CASSPPFRRGETQYF. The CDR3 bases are TGTGCCAGCAGCCCCCCCTTCCGCCGGGGGGAGACCCAGTACTTC.

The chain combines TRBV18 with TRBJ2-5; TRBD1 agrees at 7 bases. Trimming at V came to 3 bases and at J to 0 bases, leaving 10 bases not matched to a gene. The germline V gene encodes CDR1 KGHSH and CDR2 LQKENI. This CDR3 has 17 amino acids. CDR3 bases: TGTGCCAGCTCACCTCAACAGGGGCGGAGGCACCAAGAGACCCAGTACTTC. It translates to CASSPQQGRRHQETQYF.

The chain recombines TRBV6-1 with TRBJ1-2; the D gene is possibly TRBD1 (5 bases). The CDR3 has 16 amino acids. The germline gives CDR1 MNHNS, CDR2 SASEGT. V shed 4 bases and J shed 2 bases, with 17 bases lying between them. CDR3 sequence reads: CASSVSSGPKNYGYTF. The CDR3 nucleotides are TGTGCCAGCAGTGTATCCTCGGGACCTAAAAACTATGGCTACACCTTC.

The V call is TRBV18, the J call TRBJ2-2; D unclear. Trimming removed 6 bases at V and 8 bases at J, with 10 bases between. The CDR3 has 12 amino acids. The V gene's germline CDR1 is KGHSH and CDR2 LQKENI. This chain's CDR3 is CASSPQRGELFF. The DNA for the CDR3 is TGTGCCAGCTCGCCCCAGCGAGGGGAGCTGTTTTTT.